This T cell receptor (beta chain) derives from a study of shared clonotypes between healthy human individuals. In regard to this clone: Its target is not known. This CDR3 is also generated by other DNA sequences in the sample.

Study-wide results and limits: Estimated richness was generally greater in naive than memory subsets.

This CDR3 contains 15 residues. From germline, CDR1 is MNHEY and CDR2 SMNVEV (reference sequence). The germline V and J ends were trimmed by 0 bases and 0 bases, with 6 bases remaining between them. Original analysis: Junction-only sequences without quality scores were provided by ImmunoSEQ, so filtering was different. Generated by immunoSEQ multiplex PCR, the TCRdb table keeps only in-frame clones and is missing some. D and trimming were read from the DNA, whereas the V and J calls and clone size are those reported in that table. The table shows around 610,000 clones, with about 95% occurring only once. Naive CD8 cells, CD45RO-negative and positively selected for CCR7, excluded terminally differentiated effector memory CD45RA+ cells.

Sequenced input: naive CD8+ T cells sorted from blood. This sequence originates from a woman in her twenties or thirties in good health. The chain links TRBV27 to TRBJ2-1; D could derive from TRBD1 or TRBD2 (5 bases each). For the CDR3, the DNA is TGTGCCAGCAGTTTATCTGGGGGCTCCTACAATGAGCAGTTCTTC. The encoded protein is CASSLSGGSYNEQFF.